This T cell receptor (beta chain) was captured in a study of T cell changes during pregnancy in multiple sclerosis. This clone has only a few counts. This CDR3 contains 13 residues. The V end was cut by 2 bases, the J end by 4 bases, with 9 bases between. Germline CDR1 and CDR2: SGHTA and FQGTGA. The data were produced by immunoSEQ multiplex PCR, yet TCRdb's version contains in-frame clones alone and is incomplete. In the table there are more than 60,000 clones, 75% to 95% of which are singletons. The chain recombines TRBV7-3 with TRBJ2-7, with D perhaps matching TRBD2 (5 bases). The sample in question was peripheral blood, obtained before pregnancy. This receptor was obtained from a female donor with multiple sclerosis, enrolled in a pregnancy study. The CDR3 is CASSLGERYEQYF. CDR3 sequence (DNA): TGTGCCAGCAGCTTAGGGGAGAGGTACGAGCAGTACTTC.